Listed below are T cell receptor beta chains from one sample, sequenced in a study of shared clonotypes between healthy human individuals. Sequencing was performed with immunoSEQ multiplex PCR; in TCRdb, only in-frame clones are kept and a portion is missing. Found here are about 530,000 clones, roughly 95% of them singletons; the top ten hold 0.055% to 0.075%. Sequencing was performed on naive CD4+ T cells sorted from blood. All receptors come from a woman under 40 in good health. The CDR3 runs from the conserved cysteine through the conserved F or W. A D gene is named only where the DNA matches it firmly. Size is stated for part of the rows, as once, few or many counts, or as a class when the clone is expanded.

D	J	size	V	DNA	CDR3
-	TRBJ2-3	-	TRBV19	TGTGCCAGTAGTATAAAGAAGGGCACAGATACGCAGTATTTT	CASSIKKGTDTQYF
TRBD1	TRBJ2-1	-	TRBV6-5	TGTGCCAGCAGCACCACTCCCCGACAGGGAGAGTTCTTC	CASSTTPRQGEFF
-	TRBJ1-6	-	TRBV5-1	TGCGCCAGCAGCCTCGGGGAAGGCTACTCACCCCTCCACTTT	CASSLGEGYSPLHF
-	TRBJ1-6	-	TRBV27	TGTGCCAGCAGTCCGGTTACGTCACAAGGGGTCTCCTATAATTCACCCCTCCACTTT	CASSPVTSQGVSYNSPLHF
-	TRBJ1-2	-	TRBV30	TGTGCCTGGTCAACCGGGACGGCGGGGGGCTACACCTTC	CAWSTGTAGGYTF
TRBD1	TRBJ2-7	-	TRBV25-1	TGTGCCAGCAGAGGAACCGGGACAGGGAAGGTTGCGCAGTACTTC	CASRGTGTGKVAQYF
-	TRBJ1-1	-	TRBV19	TGTGCCAGTAGTATAGGTGGAGGAGGAAACACTGAAGCTTTCTTT	CASSIGGGGNTEAFF
-	TRBJ2-7	-	TRBV7-9	TGTGCCAGCAGCCCGAGGGACCTCCCGAGAGGCGAGCAGTACTTC	CASSPRDLPRGEQYF
TRBD1	TRBJ1-5	-	TRBV5-1	TGCGCCAGCAGCGGGGCGTTGACAGGGGGAGGGTGGAGCAATCAGCCCCAGCATTTT	CASSGALTGGGWSNQPQHF
-	TRBJ2-2	-	TRBV11-3	TGTGCCAGCAGCTTAGATCCGGACGGCCGTTTAGGGGAGCTGTTTTTT	CASSLDPDGRLGELFF
-	TRBJ2-3	-	TRBV7-9	TGTGCCAGCAGCCTGAGAGACAGCCTAGGAACAGATACGCAGTATTTT	CASSLRDSLGTDTQYF
-	TRBJ2-7	once	TRBV30	TGTGCCTGTGGGGACGCTAGCTCCTACGAGCAGTACTTC	CACGDASSYEQYF
-	TRBJ2-3	-	TRBV18	TGTGCCAGCTCCAAGACCGGGGTTAGCACAGATACGCAGTATTTT	CASSKTGVSTDTQYF
-	TRBJ1-6	-	TRBV9	TGTGCCAGCAGCCCGACGACACCTAATAATTCACCCCTCCACTTT	CASSPTTPNNSPLHF
TRBD2	TRBJ2-3	-	TRBV28	TGTGCCAGCAGTTTTAAGGGGACACGGGAGGGTACGCAGTATTTT	CASSFKGTREGTQYF
-	TRBJ2-2	-	TRBV21-1	TGTGCCAGCCATCGCGGGAGGGTGAACACCGGGGAGCTGTTTTTT	CASHRGRVNTGELFF
-	TRBJ2-7	-	TRBV5-1	TGCGCCAGCAGCCAAGAGGGGCTTTTCTACGAGCAGTACTTC	CASSQEGLFYEQYF
TRBD2	TRBJ2-7	-	TRBV18	TGTGCCAGCTCACCCGGGACTAGCAACGAGCAGTACTTC	CASSPGTSNEQYF
TRBD2	TRBJ2-7	once	TRBV29-1	TGCAGCGTCCAGCGGGAGCCCTCCTACGAGCAGTACTTC	CSVQREPSYEQYF
-	TRBJ2-7	-	TRBV5-1	TGCGCCAGCAGCTTGGGCCGACAGGCCTACGAGCAGTACTTC	CASSLGRQAYEQYF
-	TRBJ2-7	-	TRBV28	TGTGCCAGCAGGGTAAGGAACGAGCAGTACTTC	CASRVRNEQYF
TRBD2	TRBJ2-7	-	TRBV2	TGTGCCAGCAGCGAGGGCTCTAGCGGGAACGAGCAGTACTTC	CASSEGSSGNEQYF
TRBD2	TRBJ2-3	-	TRBV11-2	TGTGCCAGCAGCTGGACTAGCGGGAGTAGGGGCACAGATACGCAGTATTTT	CASSWTSGSRGTDTQYF